The 28 T cell receptor beta chains reported below all come from one sample, sequenced in a study of T cells after yellow fever vaccination. Via MiXCR, TCRdb re-called the 5' RACE reads, giving one row per CDR3 protein. The repertoire holds 550,000 to 750,000 distinct CDR3 sequences, with approximately 13% as singletons. The material sequenced was PBMCs, taken on the day of the yellow fever booster vaccination. All receptors derive from a young man who received the YFV17D yellow fever vaccine.

The V and J genes are TRBV6-1 and TRBJ2-3; 11 nucleotides align to TRBD2. CDR3 length: 15 residues. The germline V gene has CDR1 MNHNS and CDR2 SASEGT. V trimming: 5 bases; J trimming: 5 bases; junction bases outside the gene matches: 6. The CDR3 nucleotides read TGTGCCAGCAGTACCCCCGGACTAGCGGGAGATACGCAGTATTTT. Translated: CASSTPGLAGDTQYF.

This chain links TRBV10-3 with TRBJ1-1, with a tentative D call TRBD1 (6 bases). The germline V gene has CDR1 ENHRY and CDR2 SYGVKD. The germline V and J ends were trimmed by 0 bases and 4 bases, with 15 bases remaining between them. CDR3 length: 16 amino acids. The CDR3 region is CAISESGGQGPTEAFF. The CDR3 nucleotides are TGTGCCATCAGTGAGTCCGGGGGGCAGGGACCCACTGAAGCTTTCTTT.

In its sample, this clonotype was seen a few times. The rearrangement joins TRBV12-3 or TRBV12-4 to TRBJ1-5; D gene ambiguous. V was clipped by 0 bases and J by 5 bases, with 8 bases between them. The CDR3 runs to 14 residues. CDR3 region: CASSLAAGYQPQHF. The DNA of the CDR3 is TGTGCCAGCAGTTTAGCGGCGGGGTATCAGCCCCAGCATTTT.

The chain recombines TRBV13 with TRBJ2-1; TRBD2 is a possible D gene (5 bases). The V and J ends lost 4 bases and 5 bases respectively, with 9 bases between them. CDR1 and CDR2 (germline): PRHDT, FYEKMQ (reference sequence). The CDR3 covers 13 residues. Here the CDR3 DNA reads TGTGCCAGCAGCTGGGCCGGGGACAATGAGCAGTTCTTC. Translation: CASSWAGDNEQFF.

This chain joins TRBV6-2 or TRBV6-3 and TRBJ2-3; D call uncertain. Germline CDR1 is MNHEY and CDR2 is SVGEGT. The CDR3 covers 14 residues. V was shortened by 4 bases and J by 0 bases, with 8 bases between the two germline ends. The CDR3 nucleotides are TGTGCCAGCAGTTCTGGAGTTAGCACAGATACGCAGTATTTT. Amino acid sequence: CASSSGVSTDTQYF.

This chain links TRBV14 with TRBJ2-1; perhaps TRBD2 as D (6 bases). The V and J ends lost 5 bases and 9 bases respectively, with 14 bases between them. The CDR3 loop spans 13 amino acids. CDR1 SGHDN and CDR2 FVKESK come from the germline V gene. The CDR3 sequence is CASSGLPRTEQFF. The CDR3 DNA is TGTGCCAGCAGCGGACTACCTAGGACTGAGCAGTTCTTC.

This clonotype was seen a few times. This sequence joins TRBV27 and TRBJ2-7, with D unclear. Between the trimmed V and J ends, which lost 6 bases and 3 bases, there was a span of 18 bases. Germline V gene lookup returns CDR1 MNHEY and CDR2 SMNVEV (reference sequence). CDR3 length: 15 residues. CDR3 amino acids: CASRVAINPIYEQYF. The DNA for the CDR3 is TGTGCCAGCAGGGTTGCTATCAACCCAATCTACGAGCAGTACTTC.

The chain employs TRBV29-1 and TRBJ1-3; tentatively, D is TRBD1 (5 bases). The ends were cut back, 5 bases at V and 0 bases at J, with 8 bases in the middle. CDR3 size: 13 residues. Per germline, CDR1 SQVTM and CDR2 ANQGSEA. CDR3 nucleotide sequence: TGCAGCGTTATGACAGACTCTGGAAACACCATATATTTT. Translating it yields CSVMTDSGNTIYF.

This chain links TRBV6-1 with TRBJ1-5; D call uncertain. CDR1 and CDR2 from the germline V gene are MNHNS and SASEGT. The CDR3 runs 14 residues. The V and J ends lost 6 bases and 9 bases respectively, with 18 bases between them. CDR3 sequence (DNA): TGTGCCAGCAGAATGGGTCCCACCATCATGCCCCAGCATTTT. This gives the protein CASRMGPTIMPQHF.

The V gene is TRBV30, the J gene TRBJ1-1; no definite D call. The CDR3 runs 13 residues. The V end lost 3 bases, the J end lost 4 bases, and 12 bases lay between the germline ends. Germline assignment: CDR1 GTSNPN and CDR2 SVGIG (reference sequence). In DNA, the CDR3 is TGTGCCTGGAGCTATAACCGCCTCACTGAAGCTTTCTTT. Its protein is CAWSYNRLTEAFF.

The V and J genes are TRBV7-2 and TRBJ2-1; D not certain. Per germline, CDR1 SGHTA and CDR2 FQGNSA. The CDR3 has 14 residues. The V end lost 3 bases, the J end lost 1 base, and 7 bases lay between the germline ends. CDR3 amino acids: CASSFPQSYNEQFF. The CDR3 DNA follows: TGTGCCAGCAGCTTTCCACAGTCCTACAATGAGCAGTTCTTC.

This clonotype showed up just a few times. CDR3: CASSLTSGAQETQYF. CDR3 in DNA: TGTGCCAGCAGCCTGACTAGCGGGGCCCAAGAGACCCAGTACTTC. The rearrangement uses TRBV7-2 and TRBJ2-5, with 11 nucleotides matching TRBD2. The trim removed 5 bases at V and 1 base at J, leaving 3 bases unmatched. CDR1 is SGHTA, CDR2 FQGNSA, per germline. The CDR3 loop spans 15 amino acids.

The chain has TRBV6-1 and TRBJ2-3, with a possible D match to TRBD2 (7 bases). Germline CDR1 is MNHNS and CDR2 is SASEGT. The CDR3 runs to 16 residues. The V gene lost 6 bases and the J gene lost 3 bases, with 19 bases spanning the gap. The CDR3 sequence: CASSNRGVGGTDTQYF. In nucleotides, the CDR3 is TGTGCCAGCAGCAACCGGGGGGTAGGGGGGACAGATACGCAGTATTTT.

The chain is built from TRBV18 and TRBJ2-1; 9 bases align to TRBD1. J was trimmed by 6 bases and V by 6 bases; bases with no gene match: 6. Per the germline V gene, CDR1 is KGHSH and CDR2 is LQKENI. The CDR3 is 14 amino acids. The DNA for the CDR3 is TGTGCCAGCTCCTCCGGGACAGGGCGCAATGAGCAGTTCTTC. Translation gives CASSSGTGRNEQFF.

The V gene is TRBV5-1, the J gene TRBJ2-7; maybe TRBD1 (5 bases). The germline gives CDR1 SGHRS, CDR2 YFSETQ. The CDR3 has 15 amino acids. Trimming removed 0 bases at V and 3 bases at J, with 13 bases between. The CDR3 loop is CASSLGPETVYEQYF. The DNA of the CDR3 is TGCGCCAGCAGCTTGGGTCCCGAGACAGTCTACGAGCAGTACTTC.

V usage is TRBV20-1 and J usage is TRBJ1-5; D gene unclear. The germline CDR1 and CDR2 sequences are DFQATT and SNEGSKA (reference sequence). This CDR3 comprises 14 residues. The V and J ends lost 1 base and 1 base respectively, with 8 bases between them. CDR3 in amino acids: CSARVGVSNQPQHF. Here the CDR3 DNA reads TGCAGTGCTAGAGTGGGAGTCAGCAATCAGCCCCAGCATTTT.

This chain joins TRBV6-2 or TRBV6-3 and TRBJ2-1, with 14 bases fitting TRBD2. This CDR3 has 17 amino acids. CDR1 and CDR2 from the germline V gene are MNHEY and SVGEGT. With V trimmed by 4 bases and J by 5 bases, 7 bases remained unmatched. The DNA of the CDR3 is TGTGCCAGCAGTTTCCGGACTAGCGGGAGGCCCCACAATGAGCAGTTCTTC. It specifies CASSFRTSGRPHNEQFF.

The chain combines TRBV2 with TRBJ2-1; D call uncertain. The CDR3 spans 12 residues. Germline V gene lookup returns CDR1 SNHLY and CDR2 FYNNEI. The V and J ends lost 8 bases and 2 bases respectively, with 7 bases between them. CDR3 sequence: CASGSPYNEQFF. DNA of the CDR3: TGTGCCAGCGGCAGTCCCTACAATGAGCAGTTCTTC. Filled out from reference TRBV2 and TRBJ2-1, the complete variable domain reads EPEVTQTPSHQVTQMGQEVILRCVPISNHLYFYWYRQILGQKVEFLVSFYNNEISEKSEIFDDQFSVERPDGSNFTLKIRSTKLEDSAMYFCASGSPYNEQFFGPGTRLTVL.

This clonotype occurred a few times. The chain couples TRBV5-1 to TRBJ2-2; 16 nucleotides line up with TRBD2. The CDR3 is 19 residues long. The germline CDR1 and CDR2 sequences are SGHRS and YFSETQ. V shed 1 base, J shed 4 bases, and the junction held 7 bases outside the gene matches. This chain's CDR3 is CASSLPGLAGGQGTGELFF. In DNA form, the CDR3 reads TGCGCCAGCAGCTTGCCGGGACTAGCGGGAGGGCAAGGCACCGGGGAGCTGTTTTTT. The full variable domain, its missing parts supplied by reference TRBV5-1 and TRBJ2-2, is KAGVTQTPRYLIKTRGQQVTLSCSPISGHRSVSWYQQTPGQGLQFLFEYFSETQRNKGNFPGRFSGRQFSNSRSEMNVSTLELGDSALYLCASSLPGLAGGQGTGELFFGEGSRLTVL.

The rearrangement joins TRBV7-2 to TRBJ2-1; possibly TRBD1 for D (6 bases). Trimming pared 0 bases from V and 10 bases from J, leaving 10 bases between. The germline V gene has CDR1 SGHTA and CDR2 FQGNSA. The CDR3 loop spans 13 amino acids. The CDR3 spells CASSLAYGQEQFF. CDR3 sequence (DNA): TGTGCCAGCAGCTTAGCCTACGGACAGGAGCAGTTCTTC.

The V and J genes are TRBV29-1 and TRBJ2-7, with D possibly being TRBD1 (6 bases). Trimming pared 0 bases from V and 2 bases from J, leaving 8 bases between. This CDR3 is 13 amino acids long. Germline V CDR1 and CDR2: SQVTM, ANQGSEA. CDR3 sequence reads: CSVEDGQTYEQYF. DNA for the CDR3: TGCAGCGTTGAAGATGGACAGACCTACGAGCAGTACTTC.

The chain employs TRBV5-4 and TRBJ2-2; no firm D call. The CDR3 consists of 15 residues. The V and J ends lost 4 bases and 0 bases respectively, with 10 bases between them. Per the germline V gene, CDR1 is SGHNT and CDR2 is YYREEE (reference sequence). The CDR3 nucleotides read TGTGCCAGCAGCCGCGGACCAGCGAACACCGGGGAGCTGTTTTTT. Its protein product is CASSRGPANTGELFF.

This clonotype occurred a few times. The rearrangement links TRBV20-1 to TRBJ2-7; no firm D call. The CDR3 loop spans 16 amino acids. Germline values: CDR1 DFQATT, CDR2 SNEGSKA (reference sequence). The germline V and J ends were trimmed by 1 base and 7 bases, with 23 bases remaining between them. The CDR3 sequence is CSARGNPSASPTEQYF. The CDR3 DNA follows: TGCAGTGCTAGAGGAAACCCTTCAGCCTCCCCGACGGAGCAGTACTTC.

There are many counts of this clonotype. The chain uses TRBV27 and TRBJ2-5; no firm D call. V was trimmed by 0 bases and J by 4 bases, leaving 12 bases between them. In germline, CDR1 is MNHEY, CDR2 SMNVEV (reference sequence). The CDR3 is 15 residues long. The CDR3 DNA reads TGTGCCAGCAGTTTATCACCCGGTGTGGGAGAGACCCAGTACTTC. Protein sequence: CASSLSPGVGETQYF.

There are many counts of this clonotype. This chain connects TRBV12-3 or TRBV12-4 to TRBJ2-5, with D uncertain. V was shortened by 1 base and J by 2 bases, with 11 bases between the two germline ends. This CDR3 has 15 amino acids. The CDR3 reads CASSLGGTSQETQYF. In DNA form, the CDR3 reads TGTGCCAGCAGTTTAGGAGGTACCAGTCAAGAGACCCAGTACTTC.

V gene TRBV7-9 combines with J gene TRBJ2-1; 10 nucleotides agree with TRBD2. CDR3 length: 15 amino acids. The J segment lost 12 bases and the V segment lost 3 bases, leaving 11 bases of the junction unmatched. CDR1 and CDR2 (germline): SEHNR, FQNEAQ (reference sequence). The CDR3 DNA is TGTGCCAGCAGCTTCTACACTAGCGGGAAGGGTGGGCAGTTCTTC. It codes for CASSFYTSGKGGQFF.

The sample holds a few counts of this clonotype. The rearrangement links TRBV12-3 or TRBV12-4 to TRBJ2-1; D possibly corresponds to TRBD1 (5 bases). Trimming stripped 6 bases from V and 8 bases from J, with 14 bases between. The CDR3 has 13 amino acids. CDR3 sequence reads: CASSGPQGDEQFF. The CDR3 coding sequence is TGTGCCAGCAGCGGACCGCAGGGTGATGAGCAGTTCTTC.

The chain links TRBV27 to TRBJ2-5, with 8 positions matching TRBD1. Germline-derived CDR1 and CDR2 are MNHEY and SMNVEV (reference sequence). Unmatched junction bases numbered 6, after V lost 1 base and J lost 5 bases. The length of the CDR3 is 15 residues. The CDR3 spells CASSLYTGGKETQYF. CDR3 DNA: TGTGCCAGCAGTTTATACACAGGGGGGAAGGAGACCCAGTACTTC.